This TCR beta chain was captured in a study of monozygotic twins with inflammatory bowel disease (dated by TCRdb to between 2019 and 2020). As for the study more broadly: The full study comprised some 30 monozygotic twin pairs: nine German pairs (four IBD-concordant, five IBD-discordant) and 19 IBD-discordant Danish pairs. Disease-associated traits were sought mainly through comparisons between IBD patients and their genetically identical healthy co-twins within discordant pairs. Each individual had, on average, about 151 000 unique TCRalpha sequences and 181 000 unique TCRbeta sequences available for analysis. Results and caveats for the whole study, not just this receptor: Repertoire similarity did not differ between concordant and discordant twins, possibly due to limited statistical power. Because patients were on differing immunosuppressive treatments, the repertoires may have picked up extra background noise and inter-individual variability. IBD patients shared fewer clonotypes with other individuals than healthy twins did, most markedly in patients showing signs of disease activity. No single strong signal or clonotype linked to IBD turned up in the results, so the idea that one exists was not supported. Measured by the inverse Simpson index, TCRbeta repertoire diversity was lower in IBD patients than in their healthy co-twins. The analysis was unable to tell different T cell subtypes apart.

From the germline V gene (reference sequence), CDR1 is LNHDA and CDR2 is SQIVND. CDR3 length: 13 amino acids, cysteine to phenylalanine. DNA is not recorded here. Library method: 5' RACE. For each TCR library, 3,500 to 4,000 ng of total RNA was used. For each sample, cDNA synthesis was carried out in eight separate reactions using SMARTScribe reverse transcriptase. During cDNA synthesis, unique molecular identifiers containing a 6-nucleotide sample barcode were introduced by template switching. Two nested PCRs of about 16 and 10 cycles amplified the TCRalpha and TCRbeta cDNA, and bead purification followed each PCR. Before amplification, cDNA was treated with uracil DNA-glycosylase and purified using the QIAquick PCR purification kit. The second PCR added Illumina TruSeq-compatible adapters along with sample-specific barcodes. Library quality and concentration were assessed using TapeStation and Qubit, and 4.5 to 5.5 ng of each library was pooled. The pooled libraries were sequenced with 2 x 100 bp reads and custom sequencing primers on an Illumina HiSeq2500 single-index Rapid Run. In the authors' own workflow: UMI-based consensus assembly with MiGEC version 1.2.6 was used to correct PCR and sequencing errors. MiXCR version 2.1.1 was used to carry out V(D)J alignment, clonotype assembly and CDR3 extraction. To normalise gene usage, clonotype sharing and MAIT/NKT TCR abundance, the top 1000, 10 000 and 20 000 clonotypes in each sample were analysed. Diversity was computed as the inverse Simpson index with the vegan R package after downsampling to 27 000 UMIs. Paired Mann-Whitney U tests were applied to discordant twin pairs, with Benjamini-Hochberg correction for multiple testing. TCRdb reprocessed the reads, and each CDR3 protein sequence is entered once, without DNA. TCRdb's processing, not the study's, gives the V and J calls here. This sample's records show approximately 400,000 distinct CDR3 sequences. The ten top clones hold around 2.3% of the sample.

On this clonotype itself: Its cognate antigen has yet to be identified.

From each donor, an approximately 2.4 ml peripheral blood sample was drawn into PAXgene tubes and stored at -80 degrees C. Total RNA was isolated from whole blood with the PAXgene blood miRNA kit on an automated QIAcube, without T cell sorting. Deep TCRalpha and TCRbeta repertoire profiling with unique molecular barcoding was performed on peripheral blood of monozygotic twin pairs concordant or discordant for inflammatory bowel disease. For every twin pair, smoking habits were documented, and each individual was categorised as a current, former or never smoker. What was sequenced was blood. This chain joins TRBV19 to TRBJ1-1. This clonotype originated in a human donor with ulcerative colitis or Crohn's disease, or a healthy co-twin of an affected twin (not recorded which). The CDR3 here reads CASIQSGNTEAFF.